Listed below are T cell receptor beta chains from one sample, sequenced in a study of T cell responses to AZD1222 COVID-19 vaccine. Produced via immunoSEQ multiplex PCR; TCRdb's table is partial and in-frame only. The sample has nearly 80,000 clones, over 75% seen once. The source material was peripheral blood, sampled on day 0 of AZD1222 vaccination. All receptors come from an adult in good health. The CDR3 runs from the conserved cysteine through the conserved F or W. Fields, in order: V gene, J gene, D gene, clone size, CDR3 DNA, CDR3 protein. The D gene is left open where the match is weak. Clone size is not always given. Where it is, it says once, few, many or a class for expanded clones.

TRBV5-1	TRBJ1-2	.	.	TGCGCCAGCAGCCCTGGACGGGGAAACTATGGCTACACCTTC	CASSPGRGNYGYTF
TRBV25-1	TRBJ2-5	TRBD2	.	TGTGCCAGCAGTGGGGTAGCGGGGGCCGGGACCCAGTACTTC	CASSGVAGAGTQYF
TRBV28	TRBJ1-2	.	.	TGTGCCAGCGGGAGGGACGGCTACACCTTC	CASGRDGYTF
TRBV4-1	TRBJ2-5	TRBD2	.	TGCGCCAGCAGCCAAGAAGGTAGACTAGCGGGGGGGCAGGAGACCCAGTACTTC	CASSQEGRLAGGQETQYF
TRBV7-9	TRBJ2-5	TRBD2	.	TGTGCCAGCAGCTCACCCGGGGGGGTAGCGGGAGCCGGACAAGAGACCCAGTACTTC	CASSSPGGVAGAGQETQYF
TRBV7-8	TRBJ2-2	.	.	TGTGCCAGCAGCCCCCGGGTGAGGGGGGCATCCGGGGAGCTGTTTTTT	CASSPRVRGASGELFF
TRBV28	TRBJ2-1	TRBD2	.	TGTGCCAGCATCCTCCTAGCGGGAGACGGTGAGCAGTTCTTC	CASILLAGDGEQFF
TRBV5-4	TRBJ2-6	.	.	TGTGCCAGCAGCACATATAGCTCTGGGGCCAACGTCCTGACTTTC	CASSTYSSGANVLTF
TRBV5-1	TRBJ2-5	.	.	TGCGCCAGCAGCTTGAGGGACAAAGAGACCCAGTACTTC	CASSLRDKETQYF
TRBV29-1	TRBJ1-1	.	.	TGCAGCGCATCCTCTCGGGCTATCACTGAAGCTTTCTTT	CSASSRAITEAFF
TRBV12-3/TRBV12-4	TRBJ2-2	.	.	TGTGCCAGCAGTTTCACTAACACCGGGGAGCTGTTTTTT	CASSFTNTGELFF
TRBV13	TRBJ1-1	TRBD1	few	TGTGCCAGCAGCTTAGGCCTGGGACAGGGAGCTGAAGCTTTCTTT	CASSLGLGQGAEAFF
TRBV6-6	TRBJ2-7	TRBD2	.	TGTGCCAGCAGCTCGACTAGCGTAACCTACGAGCAGTACTTC	CASSSTSVTYEQYF
TRBV29-1	TRBJ1-2	.	.	TGCAGCGTTGATGGGGCAGGGCACTATGGCTACACCTTC	CSVDGAGHYGYTF
TRBV6-2/TRBV6-3	TRBJ2-5	.	.	TGTGCCAGCAGTATTGGGGGGCCTCAAGAGACCCAGTACTTC	CASSIGGPQETQYF
TRBV18	TRBJ1-1	.	.	TGTGCCAGCTCACCAGGTCTAGGCGGAGAGGCTTTCTTT	CASSPGLGGEAFF
TRBV6-5	TRBJ2-5	TRBD1	.	TGTGCCAGCAGTTACTCGGGAACAGGGGGAGAGACCCAGTACTTC	CASSYSGTGGETQYF
TRBV30	TRBJ2-3	.	once	TGTGCCTGGGACATCAACAGGGCCCTATCCGATACGCAGTATTTT	CAWDINRALSDTQYF
TRBV7-8	TRBJ2-1	.	.	TGTGCCAGCAGCCCCGGCGGCCTTAGGTCGAGCTCCTACAATGAGCAGTTCTTC	CASSPGGLRSSSYNEQFF
TRBV2	TRBJ1-5	TRBD1	.	TGTGCCAGCAGGAGGGGGCTAGGGCAGGATCAGCCCCAGCATTTT	CASRRGLGQDQPQHF
TRBV2	TRBJ1-4	.	.	TGTGCCAGCAGTGATACGGGGGATCGGGAAAAACTGTTTTTT	CASSDTGDREKLFF
TRBV6-6	TRBJ2-5	TRBD1	.	TGTGCCAGCAGTTATTCCGGGACAGGGGGGGAGACCCAGTACTTC	CASSYSGTGGETQYF
TRBV3-1/TRBV3-2	TRBJ2-1	.	.	TGTGCCAGCAGCCAGTCAAAGCACAATGAGCAGTTCTTC	CASSQSKHNEQFF
TRBV3-1/TRBV3-2	TRBJ2-1	.	.	TGTGCCAGCAGCCAAAGGGACGGCCCGAATGAGCAGTTCTTC	CASSQRDGPNEQFF
TRBV10-2	TRBJ2-5	TRBD2	.	TGCGCCAGCAGGGATAGCGGGGGGCCCCAAGAGACCCAGTACTTC	CASRDSGGPQETQYF
TRBV5-1	TRBJ2-1	.	.	TGCGCCAGCAGCTTGCTCGGGGGAAACAGCTACAATGAGCAGTTCTTC	CASSLLGGNSYNEQFF
TRBV2	TRBJ2-5	.	.	TGTGCCAGCTCACTCGGAGAAGGACAAGAGACCCAGTACTTC	CASSLGEGQETQYF
TRBV25-1	TRBJ2-5	.	.	TGTGCCAGCAGTGAATCCTCGGGAAGGATCCAAGAGACCCAGTACTTC	CASSESSGRIQETQYF
TRBV18	TRBJ1-1	.	.	TGTGCCAGCTCACCATCCAGGCAGGGCTCGGGCACTGAAGCTTTCTTT	CASSPSRQGSGTEAFF
TRBV2	TRBJ2-3	.	.	TGTGCCAGCAGTGACGGGGGTACTTTCACAGATACGCAGTATTTT	CASSDGGTFTDTQYF
TRBV21-1	TRBJ1-1	.	once	TGTGCCAGCAGCAAAACCGGGACAGATTTCATGAACACTGAAGCTTTCTTT	CASSKTGTDFMNTEAFF
TRBV7-9	TRBJ2-2	.	.	TGTGCCAGCAGCTTACGTACCGTCACCGGGGAGCTGTTTTTT	CASSLRTVTGELFF
TRBV9	TRBJ2-1	TRBD1	.	TGTGCCAGCAGCGCCACCCTGGGGGGACAGGGGCTAGGGTACAATGAGCAGTTCTTC	CASSATLGGQGLGYNEQFF
TRBV7-9	TRBJ2-1	.	.	TGTGCCAGCAGCAATATGTGGAATGAGCAGTTCTTC	CASSNMWNEQFF
TRBV7-9	TRBJ1-1	TRBD1	.	TGTGCCAGCAGCTTCCCCATAGGGGGCGGTAACACTGAAGCTTTCTTT	CASSFPIGGGNTEAFF
TRBV29-1	TRBJ2-2	.	.	TGCAGCGTTTCGGTCAGGCTGGGGGGCACCGGGGAGCTGTTTTTT	CSVSVRLGGTGELFF
TRBV5-1	TRBJ1-5	TRBD1	.	TGCGCCAGCAGCACCTCAGGGGGGAATCAGCCCCAGCATTTT	CASSTSGGNQPQHF
TRBV3-1/TRBV3-2	TRBJ2-2	.	.	TGTGCCAGCAGCCAAGTAAGGGCGAACACCGGGGAGCTGTTTTTT	CASSQVRANTGELFF
TRBV3-1/TRBV3-2	TRBJ2-1	.	.	TGTGCCAGCAGCCAAGGGCTAATTGAGCAGTTCTTC	CASSQGLIEQFF
TRBV6-5	TRBJ1-2	.	.	TGTGCCAGCAGTCCCAGGGCGGATTATGGCTACACCTTC	CASSPRADYGYTF
TRBV9	TRBJ2-1	TRBD2	.	TGTGCCAGCAGCGTCCTAGCGGGTAGGGATGAGCAGTTCTTC	CASSVLAGRDEQFF
TRBV5-1	TRBJ1-1	.	.	TGCGCCAGCAGCTCGGGACCGGGGGTATCCACTGAAGCTTTCTTT	CASSSGPGVSTEAFF
TRBV25-1	TRBJ1-2	.	.	TGTGCCAGCAGCCAGGGGTCTGCTGGCTACACCTTC	CASSQGSAGYTF
TRBV13	TRBJ1-5	.	.	TGTGCCAGCAGCTCGGGAGCCAATCAGCCCCAGCATTTT	CASSSGANQPQHF
TRBV5-6	TRBJ2-6	.	.	TGTGCCAGCAGCTTGGAGGTCAGCGCACACTCTGGGGCCAACGTCCTGACTTTC	CASSLEVSAHSGANVLTF
TRBV3-1/TRBV3-2	TRBJ1-2	TRBD1	.	TGTGCCAGCAGCTCCCGGGACAGGGCCAACTATGGCTACACCTTC	CASSSRDRANYGYTF
TRBV6-5	TRBJ1-5	.	.	TGTGCCAGCAGAAGGACATTTAGCAATCAGCCCCAGCATTTT	CASRRTFSNQPQHF
TRBV5-6	TRBJ2-1	.	.	TGTGCCAGCAGCTTGGGGTTACAGGGTGCGCAGTTCTTC	CASSLGLQGAQFF
TRBV30	TRBJ1-1	.	.	TGTGCCTGGAGTGTACCCAACAGGCTGGGAACTGAAGCTTTCTTT	CAWSVPNRLGTEAFF
TRBV19	TRBJ2-1	TRBD2	.	TGTGCCAGTAGTTTTAGCGGGGGGGCCGGTGAGCAGTTCTTC	CASSFSGGAGEQFF
TRBV2	TRBJ2-4	TRBD1	.	TGTGCCAGCAGTCCCCCCGGGACAGGAGCCAAAAACATTCAGTACTTC	CASSPPGTGAKNIQYF
TRBV6-1	TRBJ2-1	.	.	TGTGCCAGCAGTGAAATCGCGGGACCCCAATACAATGAGCAGTTCTTC	CASSEIAGPQYNEQFF
TRBV15	TRBJ1-4	.	.	TGTGCCACCAGCAGAGAGGGTAGAAACAGAGACGTGACTAATGAAAAACTGTTTTTT	CATSREGRNRDVTNEKLFF
TRBV20-1	TRBJ1-5	.	.	TGCAGTGCAAGGTCCCAGCCCCAGCATTTT	CSARSQPQHF
TRBV5-1	TRBJ2-1	TRBD2	.	TGCGCCAGCAGCTTGGCCGAGACTAGCGGGAACAATGAGCAGTTCTTC	CASSLAETSGNNEQFF